The present T cell receptor (beta chain) was sequenced within a study of T cells in Graves' hyperthyroidism and ophthalmopathy. The wider study: Pretreatment peripheral blood was obtained at initial diagnosis. Study-wide results and limits: Ophthalmopathy was identified by the model a median roughly 6.5 months ahead of onset.

Germline assignment: CDR1 KGHDR and CDR2 SFDVKD. This CDR3 contains 14 residues. The V and J ends lost 10 bases and 0 bases respectively, with 14 bases between them. This clonotype came up many times. Its target is unknown. Template material for amplifying TCR beta CDR3 regions consisted of RNA transcripts. Primed by the HTBI set, a first-round RT-PCR was run on the TCR CDR3. TCRdb independently ran MiXCR on the multiplex PCR reads; one entry per CDR3 protein. Found here are roughly 700,000 distinct CDR3 sequences, around 15% of them singletons; the top ten hold more than 8.5%. The chain joins TRBV24-1 to TRBJ1-2, with D tentatively TRBD1 (5 bases). The clonotype comes from a woman between 18 and 29 years old with Graves' hyperthyroidism. Specimen: blood. CDR3 sequence reads: CATSQGWANYGYTF. In nucleotides, the CDR3 is TGTGCCACGTCTCAGGGCTGGGCTAACTATGGCTACACCTTC.